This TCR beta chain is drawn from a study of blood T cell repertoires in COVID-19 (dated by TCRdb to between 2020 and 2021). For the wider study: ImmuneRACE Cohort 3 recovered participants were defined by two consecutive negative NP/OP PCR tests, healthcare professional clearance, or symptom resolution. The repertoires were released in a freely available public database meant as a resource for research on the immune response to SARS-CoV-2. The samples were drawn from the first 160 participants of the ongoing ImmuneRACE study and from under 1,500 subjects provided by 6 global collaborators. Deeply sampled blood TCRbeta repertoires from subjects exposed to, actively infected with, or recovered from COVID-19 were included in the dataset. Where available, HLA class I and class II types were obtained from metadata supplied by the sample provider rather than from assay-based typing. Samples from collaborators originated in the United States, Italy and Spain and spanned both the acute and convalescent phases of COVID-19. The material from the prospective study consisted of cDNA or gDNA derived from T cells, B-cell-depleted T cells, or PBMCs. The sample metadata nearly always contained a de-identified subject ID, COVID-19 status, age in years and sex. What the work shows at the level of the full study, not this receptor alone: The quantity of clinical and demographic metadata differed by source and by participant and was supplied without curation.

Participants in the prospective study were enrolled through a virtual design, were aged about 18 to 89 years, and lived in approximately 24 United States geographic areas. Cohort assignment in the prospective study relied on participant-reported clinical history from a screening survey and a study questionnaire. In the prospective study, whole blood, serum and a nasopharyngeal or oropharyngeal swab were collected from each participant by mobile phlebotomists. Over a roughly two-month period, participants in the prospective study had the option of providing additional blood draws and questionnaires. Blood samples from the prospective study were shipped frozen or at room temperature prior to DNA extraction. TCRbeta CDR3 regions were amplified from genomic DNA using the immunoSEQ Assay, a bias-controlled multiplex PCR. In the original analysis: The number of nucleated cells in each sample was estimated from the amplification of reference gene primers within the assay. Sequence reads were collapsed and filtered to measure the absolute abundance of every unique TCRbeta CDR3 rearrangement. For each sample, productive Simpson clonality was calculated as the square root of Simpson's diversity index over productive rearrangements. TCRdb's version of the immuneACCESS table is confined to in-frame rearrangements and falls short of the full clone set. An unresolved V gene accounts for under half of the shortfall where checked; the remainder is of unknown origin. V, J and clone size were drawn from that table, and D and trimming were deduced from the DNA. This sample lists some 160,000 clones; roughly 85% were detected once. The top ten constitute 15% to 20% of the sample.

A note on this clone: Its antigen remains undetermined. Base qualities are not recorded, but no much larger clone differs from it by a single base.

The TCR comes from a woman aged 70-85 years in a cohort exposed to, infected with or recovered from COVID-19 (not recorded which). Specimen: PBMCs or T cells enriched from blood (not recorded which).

The encoded CDR3 is CASSLQGVSEKLFF. The nucleotide sequence reads as follows: TGTGCCAGCAGCTTACAGGGGGTTAGCGAAAAACTGTTTTTT. Recombination joined TRBV5-5 with TRBJ1-4; a stretch of 8 junction bases matches TRBD1. V ends up 2 bases short and J 8 bases short, with an unmatched junction base count of 5. According to the germline V gene (reference sequence), CDR1 reads SGHKS and CDR2 reads YYEKEE. Inclusive of the bounding cysteine and phenylalanine, the CDR3 is 14 residues long. The read is trimmed to its CDR3 DNA, 42 bases read in frame from base 1.